The subject of this entry is one T cell receptor beta chain. The antigen remains unidentified. This specimen belongs to a study of CD8 T cells in ankylosing spondylitis. TCRdb reprocessed the 5' RACE reads via MiXCR and lists one record per CDR3 protein. The sample shows 670,000 or so distinct CDR3 sequences, around 20% of them seen only once. Whole-study findings and limits: Several highly homologous variants made up a TCR beta motif that seemed to typify ankylosing spondylitis blood.

This TCR was recovered from a male donor with ankylosing spondylitis. The material sequenced was blood, either unsorted or a sorted T cell fraction (not recorded which).

This chain's CDR3 is CATSAGGQGSEKLFF. Here the CDR3 DNA reads TGTGCCACCAGTGCTGGGGGACAGGGCAGTGAAAAACTGTTTTTT. The chain uses TRBV24-1 and TRBJ1-4, with 9 bases lining up with TRBD1. The germline V gene encodes CDR1 KGHDR and CDR2 SFDVKD. Germline trimming cut 5 bases from V and 7 bases from J; bases unmatched to any gene: 7. This CDR3 contains 15 residues.